A selection of T cell receptor beta chains follows, all from one sample in a study of blood T cell repertoires in COVID-19. Using immunoSEQ multiplex PCR, the repertoire was profiled, and TCRdb retains in-frame clones only, with some absent. Of fewer than 350,000 clones in the sample, about nine tenths were seen once. The sample consisted of peripheral blood. These TCRs come from a woman aged 25 to 39 with COVID-19, enrolled during active disease. CDR3s include the opening cysteine and the closing phenylalanine or tryptophan. The D gene is left open where the match is weak. A row's size may be missing; if present it is once, few, many or a size class.

abundance,d_gene,j_gene,v_gene,CDR3nt,CDR3aa
-,TRBD2,TRBJ2-2,TRBV7-9,TGTGCCAGCAGCCCCACGGGACTAGCGAATAGGGGCCCCGGGGAGCTGTTTTTT,CASSPTGLANRGPGELFF
-,-,TRBJ2-4,TRBV10-1,TGCGCCAGCAGTGAGTCGCAGGTAAGAAACATTCAGTACTTC,CASSESQVRNIQYF
-,TRBD1,TRBJ1-4,TRBV30,TGTGCCTGGCATCGACAGGGGGATCGAAAACTGTTTTTT,CAWHRQGDRKLFF
-,TRBD1,TRBJ1-6,TRBV27,TGTGCCAGCAGTCAGGGGGTAGTGGGTAATTCACCCCTCCACTTT,CASSQGVVGNSPLHF
-,TRBD1,TRBJ2-1,TRBV7-2,TGTGCCAGCAGCTTAGCCGGACAGGGTTCTAATGAGCAGTTCTTC,CASSLAGQGSNEQFF
-,TRBD1,TRBJ2-7,TRBV11-2,TGTGCCAGCAGCCGCGCGAGTTGGGACAGCTACGAGCAGTACTTC,CASSRASWDSYEQYF
-,-,TRBJ1-2,TRBV9,TGTGCCAGCAGCGTAGAGGGGTATAACTATGGCTACACCTTC,CASSVEGYNYGYTF
once,TRBD2,TRBJ2-1,TRBV9,TGTGCCAGCAGCGCCAGGCCGGGACTAGGGCAGTTCTTC,CASSARPGLGQFF
-,TRBD2,TRBJ2-1,TRBV27,TGTGCCAGCAGTTCTTCACTAGCGAGATCCTACAATGAGCAGTTCTTC,CASSSSLARSYNEQFF
-,-,TRBJ1-2,TRBV27,TGTGCCAGCAGTCCGCGGACAGATTTTAACTATGGCTACACCTTC,CASSPRTDFNYGYTF
-,-,TRBJ2-2,TRBV28,TGTGCCAGCATTGAATCCGTCCGGTCCGGGGAGCTGTTTTTT,CASIESVRSGELFF
-,-,TRBJ1-5,TRBV6-6,TGTGCCAGCAGTCTCCGACACCCCAATCAGCCCCAGCATTTT,CASSLRHPNQPQHF
-,TRBD2,TRBJ2-5,TRBV28,TGTGCCAGCAGTTTATTAGCGGGAGGAGAGACCCAGTACTTC,CASSLLAGGETQYF
-,TRBD1,TRBJ1-5,TRBV6-5,TGTGCCAGCAGGCCGGGACAGGGGGCAGCCCAGCATTTT,CASRPGQGAAQHF
-,-,TRBJ1-1,TRBV7-8,TGTGCCAGCAGCCCCCTGGAGGGGCCGAACACTGAAGCTTTCTTT,CASSPLEGPNTEAFF